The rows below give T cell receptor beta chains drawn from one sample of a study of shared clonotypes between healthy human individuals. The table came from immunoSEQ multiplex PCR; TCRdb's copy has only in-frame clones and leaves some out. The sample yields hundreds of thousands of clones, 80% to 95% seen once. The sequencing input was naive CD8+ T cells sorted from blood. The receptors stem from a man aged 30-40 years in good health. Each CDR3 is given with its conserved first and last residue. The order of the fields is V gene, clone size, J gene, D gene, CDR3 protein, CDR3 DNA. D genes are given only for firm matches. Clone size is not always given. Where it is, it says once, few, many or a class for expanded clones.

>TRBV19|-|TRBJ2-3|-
CASSILGLPTADTQYF
TGTGCCAGTAGTATATTGGGACTGCCGACGGCAGATACGCAGTATTTT
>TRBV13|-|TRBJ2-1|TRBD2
CASSSASGRAAYNEQFF
TGTGCCAGCAGCTCCGCTAGCGGGAGGGCCGCCTACAATGAGCAGTTCTTC
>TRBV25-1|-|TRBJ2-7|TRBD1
CASSESRDRAFDYEQYF
TGTGCCAGCAGTGAGTCGCGGGACAGGGCCTTCGACTACGAGCAGTACTTC
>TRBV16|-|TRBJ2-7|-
CASSQGAGTGIEQYF
TGTGCCAGCAGCCAGGGGGCGGGGACGGGGATCGAGCAGTACTTC
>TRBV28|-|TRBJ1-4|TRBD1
CASSPRDRSETNEKLFF
TGTGCCAGCAGTCCCCGGGACAGATCGGAAACTAATGAAAAACTGTTTTTT
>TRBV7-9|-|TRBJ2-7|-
CASSLVTAYEQYF
TGTGCCAGCAGCTTAGTAACCGCCTACGAGCAGTACTTC
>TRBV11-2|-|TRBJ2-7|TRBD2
CASSPGTSGYEQYF
TGTGCCAGCAGCCCGGGGACTAGTGGCTACGAGCAGTACTTC
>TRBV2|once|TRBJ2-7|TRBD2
CASSPGAREGSYEQYF
TGTGCCAGCAGTCCAGGGGCGCGGGAGGGCAGCTACGAGCAGTACTTC
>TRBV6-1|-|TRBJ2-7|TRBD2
CASSEIAGGPVAAYEQYF
TGTGCCAGCAGTGAAATCGCGGGAGGGCCCGTGGCGGCTTACGAGCAGTACTTC
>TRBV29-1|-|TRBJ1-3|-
CSVEDSLTGNTIYF
TGCAGCGTTGAAGATAGCCTCACTGGAAACACCATATATTTT
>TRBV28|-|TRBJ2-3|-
CASSLRGGTTDTQYF
TGTGCCAGCAGTTTACGGGGCGGGACGACAGATACGCAGTATTTT
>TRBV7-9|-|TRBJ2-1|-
CASSLFGEQFF
TGTGCCAGCAGCTTATTCGGGGAGCAGTTCTTC
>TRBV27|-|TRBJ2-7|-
CASSLSGVGGEQYF
TGTGCCAGCAGTTTATCGGGTGTAGGGGGCGAGCAGTACTTC
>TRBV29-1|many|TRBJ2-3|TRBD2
CSVVPAGGTDTQYF
TGCAGCGTTGTTCCGGCGGGAGGAACAGATACGCAGTATTTT
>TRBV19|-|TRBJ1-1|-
CASSTLTDNTEAFF
TGTGCCAGTAGTACTCTGACAGATAACACTGAAGCTTTCTTT
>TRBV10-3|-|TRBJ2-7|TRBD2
CAISGDGTSGSMGGYEQYF
TGTGCCATCAGCGGAGATGGGACTAGCGGGAGTATGGGTGGCTACGAGCAGTACTTC
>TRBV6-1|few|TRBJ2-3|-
CASSEKVDGTDTQYF
TGTGCCAGCAGTGAAAAGGTTGATGGTACAGATACGCAGTATTTT
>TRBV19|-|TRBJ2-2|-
CASTMGVNTGELFF
TGTGCCAGTACCATGGGGGTGAACACCGGGGAGCTGTTTTTT
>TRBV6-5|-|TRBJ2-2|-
CASRLEAGRTGELFF
TGTGCCAGCAGACTGGAGGCAGGGAGGACCGGGGAGCTGTTTTTT
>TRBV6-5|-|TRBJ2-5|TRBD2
CASGGSGRIETQYF
TGTGCCAGCGGGGGAAGCGGGAGGATAGAGACCCAGTACTTC
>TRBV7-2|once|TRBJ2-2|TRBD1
CASSFGPGQGGTGELFF
TGTGCCAGCAGCTTTGGGCCGGGACAGGGGGGAACCGGGGAGCTGTTTTTT
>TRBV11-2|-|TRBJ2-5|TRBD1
CASSTWDSYQETQYF
TGTGCCAGCAGCACTTGGGACAGCTACCAAGAGACCCAGTACTTC
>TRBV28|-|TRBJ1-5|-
CASSLYLGIHQPQHF
TGTGCCAGCAGTTTATACCTGGGGATCCATCAGCCCCAGCATTTT
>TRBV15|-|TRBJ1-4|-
CATSKLSDTGKLFF
TGTGCCACCAGCAAGCTCTCGGATACGGGAAAACTGTTTTTT
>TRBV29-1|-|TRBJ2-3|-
CSVEDAGSGTDTQYF
TGCAGCGTTGAAGATGCAGGGTCCGGCACAGATACGCAGTATTTT
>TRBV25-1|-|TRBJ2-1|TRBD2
CASSGSSGENNEQFF
TGTGCCAGCAGTGGGTCTAGCGGGGAAAACAATGAGCAGTTCTTC
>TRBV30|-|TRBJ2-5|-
CAWSSQGGETQYF
TGTGCCTGGAGTTCACAGGGGGGGGAGACCCAGTACTTC
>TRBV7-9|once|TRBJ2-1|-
CASSDWDFRSYNEQFF
TGTGCCAGCAGCGACTGGGACTTCCGCTCCTACAATGAGCAGTTCTTC
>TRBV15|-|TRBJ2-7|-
CATSGRGKYEQYF
TGTGCCACCAGCGGTCGGGGAAAGTACGAGCAGTACTTC
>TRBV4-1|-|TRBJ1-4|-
CASSQERGHFEKLFF
TGCGCCAGCAGCCAAGAGAGGGGACATTTTGAAAAACTGTTTTTT
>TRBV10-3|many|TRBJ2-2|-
CAISVGGGELFF
TGTGCCATCAGTGTCGGGGGAGGGGAGCTGTTTTTT
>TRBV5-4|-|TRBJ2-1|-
CASRLTRGGIDEQFF
TGTGCCAGCAGGTTAACCAGGGGGGGTATCGATGAGCAGTTCTTC
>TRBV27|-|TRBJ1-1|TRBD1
CASSFSGGFSTEAFF
TGTGCCAGCAGTTTTTCAGGGGGTTTCTCAACTGAAGCTTTCTTT
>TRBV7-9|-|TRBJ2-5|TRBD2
CASSLQAGEGETQYF
TGTGCCAGCAGCTTACAAGCGGGAGAGGGAGAGACCCAGTACTTC
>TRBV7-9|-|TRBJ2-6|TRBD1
CASSLADRGSSGANVLTF
TGTGCCAGCAGCTTAGCGGACAGGGGGAGCTCTGGGGCCAACGTCCTGACTTTC
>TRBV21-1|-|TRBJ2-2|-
CASSKGVGGTSRAGELFF
TGTGCCAGCAGCAAAGGGGTCGGCGGGACTAGCCGGGCCGGGGAGCTGTTTTTT
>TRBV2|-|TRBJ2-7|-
CASVGYEQYF
TGTGCCAGCGTAGGCTACGAGCAGTACTTC
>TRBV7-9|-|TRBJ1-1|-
CASSFTTPITEAFF
TGTGCCAGCAGCTTCACGACCCCAATTACTGAAGCTTTCTTT
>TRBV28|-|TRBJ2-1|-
CASSFANEQFF
TGTGCCAGCAGTTTTGCGAATGAGCAGTTCTTC
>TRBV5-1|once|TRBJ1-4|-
CASSLVSAGVNEKLFF
TGCGCCAGCAGCTTGGTCTCGGCAGGGGTTAATGAAAAACTGTTTTTT
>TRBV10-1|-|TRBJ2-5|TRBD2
CASSSGRALETQYF
TGCGCCAGTTCTAGCGGGAGGGCCCTCGAGACCCAGTACTTC
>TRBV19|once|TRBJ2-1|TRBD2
CASSIGGLAGGYNEQFF
TGTGCCAGTAGTATAGGTGGGCTAGCGGGAGGCTACAATGAGCAGTTCTTC
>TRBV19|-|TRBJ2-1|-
CASSQQGNEQFF
TGTGCCAGTAGTCAACAGGGCAATGAGCAGTTCTTC
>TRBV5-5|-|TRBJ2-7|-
CASTDPWVTSYEQYF
TGTGCCAGCACCGACCCTTGGGTAACCTCCTACGAGCAGTACTTC
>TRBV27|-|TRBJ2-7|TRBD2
CASSLSSGLAAYEQYF
TGTGCCAGCAGTTTATCCTCGGGACTAGCGGCCTACGAGCAGTACTTC
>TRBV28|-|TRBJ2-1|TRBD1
CASSLNRGAGNEQFF
TGTGCCAGCAGTTTAAACAGGGGCGCCGGGAATGAGCAGTTCTTC
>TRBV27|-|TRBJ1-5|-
CASSVGGGQPQHF
TGTGCCAGCAGTGTGGGTGGGGGACAGCCCCAGCATTTT
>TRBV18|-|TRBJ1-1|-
CASSPGSMNTEAFF
TGTGCCAGCTCACCGGGGAGCATGAACACTGAAGCTTTCTTT
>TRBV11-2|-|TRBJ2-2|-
CASSGFLKGPDANTGELFF
TGTGCCAGCAGCGGGTTCCTTAAGGGTCCAGACGCGAACACCGGGGAGCTGTTTTTT
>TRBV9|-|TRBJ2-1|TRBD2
CASSVSGSTGNEQFF
TGTGCCAGCAGCGTTAGCGGGAGTACTGGTAATGAGCAGTTCTTC
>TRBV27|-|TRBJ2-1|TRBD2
CASTPGLAILSSYNEQFF
TGTGCCAGCACCCCGGGACTAGCCATATTGAGCTCCTACAATGAGCAGTTCTTC
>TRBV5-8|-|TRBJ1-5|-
CASSLVPPGQPQHF
TGTGCCAGCAGCTTGGTTCCGCCCGGTCAGCCCCAGCATTTT
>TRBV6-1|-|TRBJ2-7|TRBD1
CASSVGDSFYEQYF
TGTGCCAGCAGTGTCGGGGACAGTTTCTACGAGCAGTACTTC
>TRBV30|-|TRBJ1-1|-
CAWSAGQLNTEAFF
TGTGCCTGGAGTGCGGGGCAGTTGAACACTGAAGCTTTCTTT
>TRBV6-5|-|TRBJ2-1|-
CASGWPEQFF
TGTGCCAGCGGGTGGCCTGAGCAGTTCTTC
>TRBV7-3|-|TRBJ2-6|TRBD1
CASSLQTGPSSGANVLTF
TGTGCCAGCAGCTTGCAGACAGGGCCAAGCTCTGGGGCCAACGTCCTGACTTTC